This T cell receptor (beta chain) was captured by sequencing in a study of cytomegalovirus exposure and HLA in healthy donors. Findings of the study overall: Segments of the TCR beta V type were, in most cases, productive about 90% or about 30% of the time in an earlier analysis.

Concerning this clone: The antigen remains unidentified.

V lost 3 bases and J lost 0; bases outside the gene matches: 5. CDR1 and CDR2 from the germline V gene are SGHTA and FQGNSA. This CDR3 region has 15 residues. PCR employed 60 Vbeta and 13 Jbeta primers. Sequencing was performed with immunoSEQ multiplex PCR; in TCRdb, only in-frame clones are kept and a portion is missing. The table lists around 67,000 clones, 55% to 80% of them singletons, with over 2.5% in the top ten. The V call is TRBV7-2, the J call TRBJ2-7; TRBD1 agrees at 7 bases. Input material: PBMCs. The sequence was obtained from a woman aged 45 to 65 in good health and CMV-seronegative. CDR3 nucleotide sequence: TGTGCCAGCAGCTTGGTGACAGGGTCCTCCTACGAGCAGTACTTC. Amino acid sequence: CASSLVTGSSYEQYF.